This TCR beta chain was retrieved from a study of blood T cells in healthy people across ages. Background on the study: Template switching captured about one barcoded beta molecule per two T cells. Study conclusions and caveats: Across samples, TCR beta diversity tracked strongly with naive T cell percentage.

About this clonotype itself: The antigen is not known.

Each sample gave at least 7 million isolated PBMCs. For the second PCR, which ran for roughly 6 to 11 cycles, a sample-barcoded 5' primer and a J-beta primer mix were used. Each of the cDNA molecules was tagged by a template-switch adaptor with 12 random nucleotides. TCRdb processed the 5' RACE reads anew with MiXCR; each CDR3 protein has one entry. The sample shows about 1.8 million distinct CDR3 sequences, less than 50% of them seen only once. CDR1 LGHNA and CDR2 YSLEER come from the germline V gene. Trimming cost V 3 bases and J 0 bases, with 19 bases left between them. The CDR3 length is 18 residues.

This sequence joins TRBV4-3 and TRBJ2-3; perhaps D is TRBD1 or TRBD2 (7 bases each). Source material: blood. This clonotype was obtained from a woman in her 40s in good health. The chain's CDR3 is CASSQFRGGTASTDTQYF. The CDR3 DNA reads TGCGCCAGCAGCCAGTTCAGGGGGGGGACAGCTAGCACAGATACGCAGTATTTT.